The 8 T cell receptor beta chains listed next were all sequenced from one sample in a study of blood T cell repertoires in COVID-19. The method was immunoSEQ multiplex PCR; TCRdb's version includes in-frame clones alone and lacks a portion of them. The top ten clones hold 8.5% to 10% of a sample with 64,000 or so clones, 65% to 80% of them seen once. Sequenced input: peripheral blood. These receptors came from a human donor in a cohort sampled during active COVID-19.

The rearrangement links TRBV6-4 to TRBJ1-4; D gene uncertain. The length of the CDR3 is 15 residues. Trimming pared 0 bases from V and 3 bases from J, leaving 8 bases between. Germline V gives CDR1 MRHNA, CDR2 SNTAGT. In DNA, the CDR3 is TGTGCCAGCAGTGACTCGAACAGCCCTAATGAAAAACTGTTTTTT. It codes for CASSDSNSPNEKLFF.

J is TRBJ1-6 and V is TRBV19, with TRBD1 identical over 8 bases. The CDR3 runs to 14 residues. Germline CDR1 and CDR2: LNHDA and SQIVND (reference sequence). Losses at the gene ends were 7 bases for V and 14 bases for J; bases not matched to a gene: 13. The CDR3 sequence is CASKRQGAVPALHF. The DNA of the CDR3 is TGTGCCAGTAAGAGGCAGGGGGCCGTCCCCGCCCTCCACTTT.

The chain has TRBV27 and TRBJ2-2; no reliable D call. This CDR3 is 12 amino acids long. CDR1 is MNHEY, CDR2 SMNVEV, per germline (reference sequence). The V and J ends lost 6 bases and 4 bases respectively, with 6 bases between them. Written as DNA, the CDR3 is TGTGCCAGCAGAACTCTCACCGGGGAGCTGTTTTTT. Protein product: CASRTLTGELFF.

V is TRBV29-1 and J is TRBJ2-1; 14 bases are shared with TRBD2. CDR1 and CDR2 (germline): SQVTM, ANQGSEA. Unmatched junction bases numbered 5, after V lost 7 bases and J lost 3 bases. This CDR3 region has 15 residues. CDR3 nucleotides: TGCAGCGCCGGGACTAGCGGGAGTATCTACAATGAGCAGTTCTTC. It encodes CSAGTSGSIYNEQFF.

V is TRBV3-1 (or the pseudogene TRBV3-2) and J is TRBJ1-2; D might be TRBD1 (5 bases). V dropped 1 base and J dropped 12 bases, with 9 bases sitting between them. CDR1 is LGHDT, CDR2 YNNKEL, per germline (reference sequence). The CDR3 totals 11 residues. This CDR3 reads CASSQAAGDTF. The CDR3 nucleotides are TGTGCCAGCAGCCAAGCCGCGGGGGACACCTTC.

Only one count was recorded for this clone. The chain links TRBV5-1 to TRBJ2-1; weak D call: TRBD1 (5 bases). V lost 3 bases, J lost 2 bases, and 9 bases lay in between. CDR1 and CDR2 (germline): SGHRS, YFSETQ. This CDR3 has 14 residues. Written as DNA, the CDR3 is TGCGCCAGCAGCTCAGGACAAACCTACAATGAGCAGTTCTTC. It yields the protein CASSSGQTYNEQFF.

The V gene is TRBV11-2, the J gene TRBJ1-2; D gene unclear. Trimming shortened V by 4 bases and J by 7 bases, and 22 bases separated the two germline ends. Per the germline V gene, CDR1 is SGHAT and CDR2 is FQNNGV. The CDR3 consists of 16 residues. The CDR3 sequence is CASSSSQGRGSLGYTF. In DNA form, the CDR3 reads TGTGCCAGCAGCTCCTCCCAAGGCCGGGGTTCCCTTGGCTACACCTTC.

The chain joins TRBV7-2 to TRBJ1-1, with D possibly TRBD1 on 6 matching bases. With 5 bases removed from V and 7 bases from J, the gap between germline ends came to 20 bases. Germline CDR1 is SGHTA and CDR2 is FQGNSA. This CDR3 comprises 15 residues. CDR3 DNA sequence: TGTGCCAGCAGCGTCCAGACGGGGGGGCTCAGTGAAGCTTTCTTT. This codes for CASSVQTGGLSEAFF.